This TCR beta chain was sequenced for a study of blood T cell repertoires in COVID-19. Study summary: Sources were T cells, B-cell-depleted T cells, or PBMCs; the material itself was cDNA or gDNA.

Authors' data handling: Researchers report that nucleated cell counts were estimated from reference gene primer amplification. The repertoire was sequenced with immunoSEQ multiplex PCR; TCRdb's copy has only in-frame clones and lacks some. The V and J calls and the clone size are those of that table, but D and trimming were determined from the DNA. The profile covers some 240,000 clones, with over 80% appearing a single time and more than 1.5% taken by the ten largest. A single count supports this clone. V was pared by 3 bases and J by 4 bases, with 13 bases between. Germline V gene data show CDR1 as SGHNT and CDR2 as YYREEE (reference sequence). The CDR3 is 14 residues long.

The chain uses TRBV5-4 and TRBJ1-1, with a tentative D call TRBD1 (6 bases). Sequencing input: peripheral blood. The receptor's source is a woman aged 40 to 50 who had recovered from COVID-19. The CDR3 is CASSSDSWGTEAFF. Written as DNA, the CDR3 is TGTGCCAGCAGCTCGGACAGCTGGGGCACTGAAGCTTTCTTT.